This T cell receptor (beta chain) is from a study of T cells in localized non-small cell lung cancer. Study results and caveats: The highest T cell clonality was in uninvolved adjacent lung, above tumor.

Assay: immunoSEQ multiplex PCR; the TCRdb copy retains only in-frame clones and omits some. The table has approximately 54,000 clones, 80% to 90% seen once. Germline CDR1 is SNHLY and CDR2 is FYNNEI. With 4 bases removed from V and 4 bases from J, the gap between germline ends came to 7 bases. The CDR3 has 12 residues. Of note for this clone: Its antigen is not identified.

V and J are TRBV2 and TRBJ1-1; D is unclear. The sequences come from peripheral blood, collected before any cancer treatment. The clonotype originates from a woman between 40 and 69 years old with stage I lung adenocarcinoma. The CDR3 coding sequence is TGTGCCAGCAGTGTTCCGATCACTGAAGCTTTCTTT. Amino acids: CASSVPITEAFF. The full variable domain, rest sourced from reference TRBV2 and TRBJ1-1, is EPEVTQTPSHQVTQMGQEVILRCVPISNHLYFYWYRQILGQKVEFLVSFYNNEISEKSEIFDDQFSVERPDGSNFTLKIRSTKLEDSAMYFCASSVPITEAFFGQGTRLTVV.